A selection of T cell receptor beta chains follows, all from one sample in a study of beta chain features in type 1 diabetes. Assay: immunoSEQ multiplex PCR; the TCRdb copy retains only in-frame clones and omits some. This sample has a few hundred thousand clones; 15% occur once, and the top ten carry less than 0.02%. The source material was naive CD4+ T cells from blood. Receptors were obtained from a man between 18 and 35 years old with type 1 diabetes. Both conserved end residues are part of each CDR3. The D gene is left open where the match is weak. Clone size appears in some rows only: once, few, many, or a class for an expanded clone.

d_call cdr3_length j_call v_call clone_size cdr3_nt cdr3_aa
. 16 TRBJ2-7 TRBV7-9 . TGTGCCAGCAGCCTCCGGTGGGCAGGTGAAAAATACGAGCAGTACTTC CASSLRWAGEKYEQYF
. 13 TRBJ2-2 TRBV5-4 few TGTGCCAGCACTCCAGGGAACACCGGGGAGCTGTTTTTT CASTPGNTGELFF
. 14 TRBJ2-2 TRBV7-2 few TGTGCCAGCAGCCCGACAGGGAACACCGGGGAGCTGTTTTTT CASSPTGNTGELFF
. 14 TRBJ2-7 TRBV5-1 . TGCGCCAGCAGCCTCGGGACACGGGCCTCCGAGCAGTACTTC CASSLGTRASEQYF
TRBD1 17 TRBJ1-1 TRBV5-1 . TGCGCCAGCAGCTTACAGACAGGGCTGGTATTGAACACTGAAGCTTTCTTT CASSLQTGLVLNTEAFF
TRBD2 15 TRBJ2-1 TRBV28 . TGTGCCAGCAGTTTGATCCTAGCGGCCTACAATGAGCAGTTCTTC CASSLILAAYNEQFF
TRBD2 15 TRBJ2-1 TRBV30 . TGTGCCTGGAGTGTACGACTAGCGGGAGGGAGTGAGCAGTTCTTC CAWSVRLAGGSEQFF
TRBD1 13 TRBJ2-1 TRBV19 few TGTGCCGTCGGACAGGGGGTCTACAATGAGCAGTTCTTC CAVGQGVYNEQFF
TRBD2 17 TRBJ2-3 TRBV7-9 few TGTGCCAGCAGCGCAAGGACTAGCGGGACTATCACAGATACGCAGTATTTT CASSARTSGTITDTQYF
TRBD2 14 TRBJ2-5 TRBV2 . TGTGCCAGCAGTGACAGGTCGGGAGGAGAGACCCAGTACTTC CASSDRSGGETQYF
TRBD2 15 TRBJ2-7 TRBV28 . TGTGCCAGCAGTTTCGAGACTAGCGGGACCTACGAGCAGTACTTC CASSFETSGTYEQYF
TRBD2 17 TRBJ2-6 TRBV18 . TGTGCCAGCTCACCACTAGCGGGAGCATCTGGGGCCAACGTCCTGACTTTC CASSPLAGASGANVLTF
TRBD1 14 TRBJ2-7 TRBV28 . TGTGCCAGCAGTGGCGCAGGGGGCGCGTACGAGCAGTACTTC CASSGAGGAYEQYF
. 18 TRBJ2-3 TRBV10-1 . TGCGCCAGCAGTGAGTCCCCACAGCGGTTAAGGTCCGCAGATACGCAGTATTTT CASSESPQRLRSADTQYF
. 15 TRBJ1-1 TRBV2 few TGTGCCAGCAGTGAACACAGGGCCCTGAACACTGAAGCTTTCTTT CASSEHRALNTEAFF
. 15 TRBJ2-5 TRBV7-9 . TGTGCCAGCAGCCCCCCCGGGAGTGGGCAAGAGACCCAGTACTTC CASSPPGSGQETQYF
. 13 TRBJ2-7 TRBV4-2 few TGTGCCAGCAGCCCCTATTGGAGCCACGAGCAGTACTTC CASSPYWSHEQYF
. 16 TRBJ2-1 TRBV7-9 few TGTGCCAGCACCCCCGATGGGGGGAGCTCCTACAATGAGCAGTTCTTC CASTPDGGSSYNEQFF
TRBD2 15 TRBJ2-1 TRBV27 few TGTGCCAGCAATTACCTAGCGGCATTTACCAATGAGCAGTTCTTC CASNYLAAFTNEQFF
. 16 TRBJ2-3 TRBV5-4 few TGTGCCAGCAGCCCCCAGGGAGGGGGGGCTATAGATACGCAGTATTTT CASSPQGGGAIDTQYF
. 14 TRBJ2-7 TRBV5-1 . TGCGCCAGCAGCCTATCCGGGACAATCGACGAGCAGTACTTC CASSLSGTIDEQYF
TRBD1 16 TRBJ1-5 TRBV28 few TGTGCCAGCAGTCAACGACAGGGGATAAGCAATCAGCCCCAGCATTTT CASSQRQGISNQPQHF
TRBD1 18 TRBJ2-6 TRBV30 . TGTGCCTGGACACGGTGGGGACAGGCGAGCTCTGGGGCCAACGTCCTGACTTTC CAWTRWGQASSGANVLTF
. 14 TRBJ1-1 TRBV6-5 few TGTGCCAGCAGTTACTCGGCCCCCCGTTCTGAAGCTTTCTTT CASSYSAPRSEAFF
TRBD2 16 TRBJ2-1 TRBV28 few TGTGCCAGCAGCCCACCTAGCGGGGGGGCGTACAATGAGCAGTTCTTC CASSPPSGGAYNEQFF
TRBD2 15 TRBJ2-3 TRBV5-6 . TGTGCCAGCAGTTGGACTAGCGGGGCTACAGATACGCAGTATTTT CASSWTSGATDTQYF
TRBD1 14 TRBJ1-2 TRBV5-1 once TGCGCCAGCAGCTTGACAGGGGGCGCGGTTGGCTACACCTTC CASSLTGGAVGYTF
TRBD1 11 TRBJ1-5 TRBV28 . TGTGCCGTACAGGGGTATCAGCCCCAGCATTTT CAVQGYQPQHF
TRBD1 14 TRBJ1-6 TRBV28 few TGTGCCAGCAGTCTGACAGGGACGTACTCACCCCTCCACTTT CASSLTGTYSPLHF
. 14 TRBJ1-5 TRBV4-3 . TGCGCCAGCAGCCAAGCCGGCGGAGATCAGCCCCAGCATTTT CASSQAGGDQPQHF
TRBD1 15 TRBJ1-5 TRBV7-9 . TGTGCCAGCAGCTCGACAGGGAGCGCCGATCAGCCCCAGCATTTT CASSSTGSADQPQHF